The present TCR beta chain was sequenced within a study of blood T cell repertoires in COVID-19. The wider study: The origin of the acute and convalescent COVID-19 samples was the United States, Italy and Spain. T cells, B-cell-depleted T cells, or PBMCs provided the cDNA or gDNA that served as material.

Only in-frame clones appear in the TCRdb table, and some are missing; sequencing was by immunoSEQ multiplex PCR. The data contain hundreds of thousands of clones, 75% to 90% of them singletons. This clone was observed a handful of times. V trimming: 4 bases; J trimming: 2 bases; junction bases outside the gene matches: 8. Germline loops: CDR1 LGHNA, CDR2 YNFKEQ. This CDR3 spans 16 amino acids. This chain links TRBV4-2 with TRBJ1-3; TRBD1 matches 7 bases. The sequence was obtained from a woman aged 30 to 39 with active or convalescent COVID-19. Sequencing was performed on peripheral blood. The CDR3 spells CASSPRDRNPGNTIYF. CDR3 DNA: TGTGCCAGCAGCCCAAGGGACAGAAATCCTGGAAACACCATATATTTT.